The T cell receptor beta chain described here comes from a study of blood T cell repertoires in COVID-19. Study at large: The study drew acute and convalescent COVID-19 samples from the United States, Italy and Spain.

Original processing notes: Reference gene primer amplification in the assay estimated nucleated cell counts. Here immunoSEQ multiplex PCR was the method, and the copy in TCRdb shows in-frame clones only, minus some. The DNA gave D and trimming, while V, J and clone size come from that table. The sample includes over 150,000 clones, approximately 80% of them seen just once. The CDR3 is 13 residues long. Trimming at V came to 7 bases and at J to 8 bases, leaving 9 bases not matched to a gene. Looked up from germline, CDR1 is LNHDA and CDR2 is SQIVND (reference sequence). Sequenced material: peripheral blood. The chain joins TRBV19 to TRBJ1-2; TRBD1 agrees at 8 bases. The sequence came from a woman aged 55-70 years with acute or convalescent COVID-19. The CDR3 reads CASKNTGGRGYTF. Written as DNA, the CDR3 is TGTGCCAGTAAAAACACAGGGGGAAGAGGCTACACCTTC.